A selection of T cell receptor beta chains follows, all from one sample in a study of PD-1 blockade in classical Hodgkin lymphoma. Produced via immunoSEQ multiplex PCR; TCRdb's table is partial and in-frame only. Of about 110,000 clones listed, 70% to 90% were seen once; the top ten hold 15% to 20%. Sequencing used peripheral blood mononuclear cells (PBMCs), obtained before the second cycle of nivolumab. The receptors come from a human donor with classical Hodgkin lymphoma. Each CDR3 is given with its conserved first and last residue. The D gene is left open where the match is weak. Not all rows give a size; the values are once, few, many and, for expanded clones, a class.

NA | NA | TRBJ1-5 | TRBV4-1 | CASSQDRTAKLRPQHF | TGCGCCAGCAGCCAAGATCGCACAGCCAAGTTGCGGCCCCAGCATTTT
NA | NA | TRBJ2-1 | TRBV4-1 | CASSQEGTPRGDEQFF | TGCGCCAGCAGCCAAGAAGGGACTCCCCGTGGTGATGAGCAGTTCTTC
TRBD1 | NA | TRBJ2-5 | TRBV7-9 | CASSLGQGQETQYF | TGTGCCAGCAGCCTTGGACAGGGCCAAGAGACCCAGTACTTC
TRBD2 | NA | TRBJ2-1 | TRBV6-5 | CASTRGLAGINEQFF | TGTGCCAGCACCAGGGGACTAGCGGGTATCAATGAGCAGTTCTTC
NA | NA | TRBJ1-4 | TRBV4-2 | CASSPEEVRATNEKLFF | TGTGCCAGCAGCCCAGAGGAGGTTAGGGCAACTAATGAAAAACTGTTTTTT
NA | NA | TRBJ2-4 | TRBV5-6 | CASSLGGSLAKNIQYF | TGTGCCAGCAGCTTGGGGGGTAGTCTAGCCAAAAACATTCAGTACTTC
NA | NA | TRBJ1-1 | TRBV30 | CACHRGATEAFF | TGTGCCTGCCACAGAGGGGCCACTGAAGCTTTCTTT
TRBD2 | NA | TRBJ2-1 | TRBV28 | CASSSPGTSNEQFF | TGTGCCAGCAGTTCCCCCGGGACTAGCAATGAGCAGTTCTTC
TRBD1 | NA | TRBJ1-2 | TRBV19 | CASSFPTGTDEGDGYTF | TGTGCCAGTAGTTTCCCAACCGGGACAGACGAGGGGGATGGCTACACCTTC
NA | many | TRBJ1-2 | TRBV5-1 | CASSLEQGAYGYTF | TGCGCCAGCAGCTTGGAACAGGGCGCCTATGGCTACACCTTC
NA | once | TRBJ2-2 | TRBV18 | CASSPPGTFSANTGELFF | TGTGCCAGCTCACCCCCCGGGACCTTTTCCGCGAACACCGGGGAGCTGTTTTTT
TRBD1 | NA | TRBJ1-1 | TRBV6-5 | CASSDRVAFF | TGTGCCAGCAGCGACAGGGTGGCTTTCTTT
TRBD1 | NA | TRBJ1-1 | TRBV6-5 | CASTTGGNTEAFF | TGTGCCAGCACCACAGGGGGAAACACTGAAGCTTTCTTT
TRBD1 | NA | TRBJ1-5 | TRBV11-2 | CASSQTGDNQPQHF | TGTGCCAGCAGCCAAACAGGGGACAATCAGCCCCAGCATTTT
NA | NA | TRBJ2-1 | TRBV4-2 | CASSQGSPTINEQFF | TGTGCCAGCAGCCAAGGTAGCCCAACCATCAATGAGCAGTTCTTC
NA | NA | TRBJ1-2 | TRBV11-3 | CASSLARRGRGYGYTF | TGTGCCAGCAGCTTAGCTCGACGAGGAAGGGGCTATGGCTACACCTTC
NA | NA | TRBJ2-4 | TRBV5-6 | CASSLGTNIQYF | TGTGCCAGCAGCCTCGGGACAAACATTCAGTACTTC
NA | NA | TRBJ1-1 | TRBV11-2 | CASSLVGGDTEAFF | TGTGCCAGCAGCTTAGTGGGGGGAGACACTGAAGCTTTCTTT
TRBD2 | NA | TRBJ2-1 | TRBV11-1 | CASRSSGRSYNEQFF | TGTGCCAGCAGAAGTAGCGGGAGATCCTACAATGAGCAGTTCTTC
NA | NA | TRBJ2-5 | TRBV5-6 | CASSLVGETQYF | TGTGCCAGCAGCTTGGTTGGGGAGACCCAGTACTTC
TRBD1 | NA | TRBJ1-5 | TRBV6-4 | CASSPGTGNAHNQPQHF | TGTGCCAGCAGTCCCGGGACAGGGAATGCCCACAATCAGCCCCAGCATTTT
NA | NA | TRBJ1-5 | TRBV28 | CATKMGNNQPQHF | TGTGCCACGAAGATGGGAAACAATCAGCCCCAGCATTTT
TRBD1 | NA | TRBJ2-7 | TRBV6-5 | CASSADRSSYEQYF | TGTGCCAGCAGTGCGGACAGGAGCTCCTACGAGCAGTACTTC
TRBD2 | once | TRBJ2-3 | TRBV19 | CASSRTTLAGRTDTQYF | TGTGCCAGTAGTCGGACTACCTTAGCGGGGCGCACAGATACGCAGTATTTT
NA | NA | TRBJ2-1 | TRBV5-6 | CASTQILVSSYNEQFF | TGTGCCAGCACCCAAATCCTGGTTTCCTCCTACAATGAGCAGTTCTTC
TRBD1 | NA | TRBJ1-1 | TRBV11-2 | CASSLGLTGQGRGTEAFF | TGTGCCAGCAGCTTAGGGCTAACCGGACAGGGACGGGGCACTGAAGCTTTCTTT
NA | NA | TRBJ1-4 | TRBV14 | CASSQDLKVNEKLFF | TGTGCCAGCAGCCAAGATCTTAAAGTAAATGAAAAACTGTTTTTT
TRBD2 | NA | TRBJ2-1 | TRBV4-1 | CASSQVGGSSYNEQFF | TGCGCCAGCAGCCAAGTCGGCGGGAGCTCCTACAATGAGCAGTTCTTC
NA | once | TRBJ2-2 | TRBV5-1 | CASSLEGNTGELFF | TGCGCCAGCAGCTTGGAGGGAAACACCGGGGAGCTGTTTTTT
NA | NA | TRBJ2-1 | TRBV30 | CAWSEGADSYNEQFF | TGTGCCTGGAGTGAAGGAGCGGACTCCTACAATGAGCAGTTCTTC
NA | NA | TRBJ1-1 | TRBV7-9 | CASSAGTAEAFF | TGTGCCAGCAGCGCAGGGACCGCTGAAGCTTTCTTT
TRBD2 | NA | TRBJ2-1 | TRBV6-1 | CASSEGGLAAQFF | TGTGCCAGCAGTGAAGGGGGACTAGCGGCGCAGTTCTTC
NA | NA | TRBJ2-7 | TRBV11-2 | CASSLERDITYEQYF | TGTGCCAGCAGCTTAGAAAGGGACATCACCTACGAGCAGTACTTC
NA | once | TRBJ1-1 | TRBV5-1 | CASSFSGRQALNTEAFF | TGCGCCAGCAGCTTCTCCGGTAGACAGGCTCTGAACACTGAAGCTTTCTTT
NA | NA | TRBJ2-3 | TRBV6-4 | CASSVNTDSSTDTQYF | TGTGCCAGCAGTGTCAACACAGACTCTAGCACAGATACGCAGTATTTT
TRBD2 | NA | TRBJ2-1 | TRBV19 | CATGLAGVSNEQFF | TGTGCCACAGGACTAGCGGGAGTATCCAATGAGCAGTTCTTC
TRBD2 | few | TRBJ2-1 | TRBV7-2 | CASALAGSSYNEQFF | TGTGCCAGCGCCCTAGCGGGGAGCTCCTACAATGAGCAGTTCTTC